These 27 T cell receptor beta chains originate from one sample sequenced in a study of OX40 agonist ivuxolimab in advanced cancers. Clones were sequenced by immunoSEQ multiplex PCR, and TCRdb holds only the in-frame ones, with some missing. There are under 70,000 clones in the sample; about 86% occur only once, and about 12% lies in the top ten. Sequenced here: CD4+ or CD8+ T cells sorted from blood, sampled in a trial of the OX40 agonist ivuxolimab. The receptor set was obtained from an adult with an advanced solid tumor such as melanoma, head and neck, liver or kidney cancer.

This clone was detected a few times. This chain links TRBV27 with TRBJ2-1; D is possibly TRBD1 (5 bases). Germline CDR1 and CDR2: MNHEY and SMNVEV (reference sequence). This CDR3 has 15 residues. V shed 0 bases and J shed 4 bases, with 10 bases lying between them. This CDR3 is CASSLSVAGYNEQFF. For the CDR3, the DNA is TGTGCCAGCAGTTTATCGGTAGCAGGGTACAATGAGCAGTTCTTC.

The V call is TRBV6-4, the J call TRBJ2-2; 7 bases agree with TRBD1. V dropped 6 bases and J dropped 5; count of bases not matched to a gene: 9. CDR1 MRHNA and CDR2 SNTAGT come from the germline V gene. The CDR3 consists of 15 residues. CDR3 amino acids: CASSRDRERTGELFF. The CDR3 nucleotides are TGTGCCAGCAGCCGCGACAGGGAAAGAACCGGGGAGCTGTTTTTT.

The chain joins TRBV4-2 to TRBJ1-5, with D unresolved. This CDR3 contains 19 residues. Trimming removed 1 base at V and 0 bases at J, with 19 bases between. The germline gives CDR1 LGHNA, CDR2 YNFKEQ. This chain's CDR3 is CASSQASYTTAYSNQPQHF. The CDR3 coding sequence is TGTGCCAGCAGCCAAGCCTCTTACACCACAGCTTATAGCAATCAGCCCCAGCATTTT.

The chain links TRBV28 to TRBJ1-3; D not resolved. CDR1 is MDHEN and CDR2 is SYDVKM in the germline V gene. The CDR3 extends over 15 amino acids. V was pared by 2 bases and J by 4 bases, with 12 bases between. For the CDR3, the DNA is TGTGCCAGCAGTTTAAGGGTTTCGCGGGGAAACACCATATATTTT. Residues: CASSLRVSRGNTIYF.

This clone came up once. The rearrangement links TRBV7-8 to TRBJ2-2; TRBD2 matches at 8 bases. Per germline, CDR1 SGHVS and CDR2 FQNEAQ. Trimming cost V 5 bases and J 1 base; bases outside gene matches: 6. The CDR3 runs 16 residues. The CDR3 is CASSQGLAGNTGELFF. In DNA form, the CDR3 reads TGTGCCAGCAGCCAGGGGCTAGCGGGGAACACCGGGGAGCTGTTTTTT.

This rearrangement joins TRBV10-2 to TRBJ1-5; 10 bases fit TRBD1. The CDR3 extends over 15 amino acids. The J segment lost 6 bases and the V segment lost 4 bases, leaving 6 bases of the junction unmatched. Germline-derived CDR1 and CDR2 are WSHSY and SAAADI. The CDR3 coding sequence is TGCGCCAGCAGTGTGGGACAGGGGCCCGCTCAGCCCCAGCATTTT. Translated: CASSVGQGPAQPQHF.

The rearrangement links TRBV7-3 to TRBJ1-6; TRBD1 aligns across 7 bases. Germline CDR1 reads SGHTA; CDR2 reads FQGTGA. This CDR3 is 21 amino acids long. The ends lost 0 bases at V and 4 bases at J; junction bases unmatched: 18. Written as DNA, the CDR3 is TGTGCCAGCAGCTTAACTAGGGGCGAGGGGGCCCAGCTACCTTATAATTCACCCCTCCACTTT. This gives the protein CASSLTRGEGAQLPYNSPLHF.

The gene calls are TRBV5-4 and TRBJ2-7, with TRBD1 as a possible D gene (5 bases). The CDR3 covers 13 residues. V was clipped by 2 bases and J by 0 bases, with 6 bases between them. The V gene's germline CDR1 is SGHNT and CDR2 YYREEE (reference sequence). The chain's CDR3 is CASSFQGSYEQYF. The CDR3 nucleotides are TGTGCCAGCAGCTTCCAGGGCTCCTACGAGCAGTACTTC.

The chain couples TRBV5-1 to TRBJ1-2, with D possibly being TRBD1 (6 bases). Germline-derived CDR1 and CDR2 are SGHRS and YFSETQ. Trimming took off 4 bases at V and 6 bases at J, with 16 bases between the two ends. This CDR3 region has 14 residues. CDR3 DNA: TGCGCCAGCAGCCCGAGGGGGGCGCGGGATGGCTACACCTTC. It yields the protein CASSPRGARDGYTF.

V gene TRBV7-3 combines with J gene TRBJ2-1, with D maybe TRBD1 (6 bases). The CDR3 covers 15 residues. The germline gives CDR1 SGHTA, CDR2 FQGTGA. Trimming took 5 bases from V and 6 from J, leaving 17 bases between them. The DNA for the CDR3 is TGTGCCAGCAGCCCTACAGGGTCTCAAGGCAATGAGCAGTTCTTC. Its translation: CASSPTGSQGNEQFF.

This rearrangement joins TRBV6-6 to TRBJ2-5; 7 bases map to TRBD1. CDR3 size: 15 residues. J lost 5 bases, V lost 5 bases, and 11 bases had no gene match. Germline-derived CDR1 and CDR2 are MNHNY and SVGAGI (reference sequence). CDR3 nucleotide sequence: TGTGCCAGCAGTACCCCACAGGGGCGGTGGGAGACCCAGTACTTC. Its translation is CASSTPQGRWETQYF.

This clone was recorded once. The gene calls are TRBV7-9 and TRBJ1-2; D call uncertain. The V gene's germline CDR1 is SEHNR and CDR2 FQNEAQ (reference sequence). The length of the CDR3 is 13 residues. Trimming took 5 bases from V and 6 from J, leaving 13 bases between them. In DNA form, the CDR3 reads TGTGCCAGCAGCCCCCCTCTTCTCGATGGCTACACCTTC. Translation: CASSPPLLDGYTF.

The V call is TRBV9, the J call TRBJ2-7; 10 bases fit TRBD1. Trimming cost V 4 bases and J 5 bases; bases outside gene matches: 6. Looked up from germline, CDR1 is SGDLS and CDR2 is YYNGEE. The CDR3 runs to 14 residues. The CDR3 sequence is CASSSDRGLHEQYF. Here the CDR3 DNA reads TGTGCCAGCAGCTCCGACAGGGGGCTCCACGAGCAGTACTTC.

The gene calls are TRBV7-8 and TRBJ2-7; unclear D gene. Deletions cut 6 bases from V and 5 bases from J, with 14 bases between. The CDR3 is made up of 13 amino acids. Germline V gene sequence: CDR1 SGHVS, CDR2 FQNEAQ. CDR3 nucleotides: TGTGCCAGCAGGGGAAGTACCCGCAACGAGCAGTACTTC. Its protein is CASRGSTRNEQYF.

The CDR3 is CASSISHNSNQPQHF. CDR3 DNA sequence: TGTGCCAGTAGTATATCTCATAATAGCAATCAGCCCCAGCATTTT. The rearrangement uses TRBV19 and TRBJ1-5; D call uncertain. The CDR3 is 15 amino acids. Trimming removed 2 bases at V and 0 bases at J, with 8 bases between. The germline V gene encodes CDR1 LNHDA and CDR2 SQIVND (reference sequence).

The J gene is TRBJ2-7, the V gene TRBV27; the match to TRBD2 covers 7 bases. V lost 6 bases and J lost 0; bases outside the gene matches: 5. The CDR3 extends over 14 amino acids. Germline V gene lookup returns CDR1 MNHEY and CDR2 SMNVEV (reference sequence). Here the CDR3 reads CASSLGGSSYEQYF. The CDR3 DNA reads TGTGCCAGCAGCCTGGGAGGGTCCTCCTACGAGCAGTACTTC.

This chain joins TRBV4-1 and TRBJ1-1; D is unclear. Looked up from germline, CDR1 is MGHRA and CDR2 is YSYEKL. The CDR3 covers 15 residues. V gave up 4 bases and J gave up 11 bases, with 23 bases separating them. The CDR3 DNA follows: TGCGCCAGCAGCCCCGCCTTCGACCCCCCGTTGCGCGCTTTCTTT. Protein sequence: CASSPAFDPPLRAFF.

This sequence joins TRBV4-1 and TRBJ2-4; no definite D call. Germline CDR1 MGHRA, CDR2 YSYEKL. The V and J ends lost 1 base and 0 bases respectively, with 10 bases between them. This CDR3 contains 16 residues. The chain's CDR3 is CASSQVSELAKNIQYF. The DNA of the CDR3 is TGCGCCAGCAGCCAAGTGTCTGAGCTAGCCAAAAACATTCAGTACTTC.

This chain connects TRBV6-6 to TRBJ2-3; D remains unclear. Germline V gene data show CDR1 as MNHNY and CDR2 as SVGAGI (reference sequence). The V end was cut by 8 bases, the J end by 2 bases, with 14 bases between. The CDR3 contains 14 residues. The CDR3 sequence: CASAIQTHTDTQYF. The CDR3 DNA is TGTGCCAGCGCAATACAGACTCACACAGATACGCAGTATTTT.

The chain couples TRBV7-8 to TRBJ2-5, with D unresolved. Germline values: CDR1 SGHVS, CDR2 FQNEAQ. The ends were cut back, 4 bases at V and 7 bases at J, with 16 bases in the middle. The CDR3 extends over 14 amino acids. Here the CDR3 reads CASSSPAPTGTQYF. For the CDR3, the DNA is TGTGCCAGCAGCTCACCGGCCCCGACTGGGACCCAGTACTTC.

The chain's CDR3 is CASSLLGGQGVPAAYEQYF. The CDR3 nucleotides read TGTGCCAGCAGTTTACTCGGCGGACAGGGGGTTCCGGCGGCGTACGAGCAGTACTTC. This sequence joins TRBV27 and TRBJ2-7; 10 nucleotides match TRBD1. J lost 4 bases, V lost 2 bases, and 17 bases had no gene match. The CDR3 runs to 19 residues. Germline CDR1 reads MNHEY; CDR2 reads SMNVEV (reference sequence).

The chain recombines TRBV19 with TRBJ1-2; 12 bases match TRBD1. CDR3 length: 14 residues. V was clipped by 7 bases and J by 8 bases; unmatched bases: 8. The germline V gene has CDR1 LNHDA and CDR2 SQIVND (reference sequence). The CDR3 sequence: CASKAGQGARGYTF. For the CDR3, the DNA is TGTGCCAGTAAAGCGGGACAGGGGGCGCGGGGCTACACCTTC.

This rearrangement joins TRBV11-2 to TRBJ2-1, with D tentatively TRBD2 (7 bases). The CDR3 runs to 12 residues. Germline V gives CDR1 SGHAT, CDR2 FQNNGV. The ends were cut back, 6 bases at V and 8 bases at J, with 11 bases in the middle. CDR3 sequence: CASSWGGYEQFF. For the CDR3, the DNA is TGTGCCAGCAGTTGGGGGGGCTATGAGCAGTTCTTC.

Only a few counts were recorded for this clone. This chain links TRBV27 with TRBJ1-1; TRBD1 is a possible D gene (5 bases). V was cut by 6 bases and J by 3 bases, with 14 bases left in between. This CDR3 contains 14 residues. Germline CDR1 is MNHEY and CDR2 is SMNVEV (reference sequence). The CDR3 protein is CASRHRDWYTEAFF. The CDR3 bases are TGTGCCAGCAGGCACCGGGACTGGTACACTGAAGCTTTCTTT.

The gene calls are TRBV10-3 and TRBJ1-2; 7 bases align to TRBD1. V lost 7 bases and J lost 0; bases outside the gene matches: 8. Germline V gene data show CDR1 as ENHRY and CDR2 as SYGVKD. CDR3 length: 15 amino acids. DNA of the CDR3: TGTGCCATCACCCGCTCGGGACAGTCTAACTATGGCTACACCTTC. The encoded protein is CAITRSGQSNYGYTF.

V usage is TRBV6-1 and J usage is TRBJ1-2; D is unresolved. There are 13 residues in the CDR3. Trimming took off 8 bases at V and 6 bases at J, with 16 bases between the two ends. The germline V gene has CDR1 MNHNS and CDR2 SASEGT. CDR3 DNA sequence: TGTGCCAGCCGGGTGTGGCTCCGGGATGGCTACACCTTC. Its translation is CASRVWLRDGYTF.

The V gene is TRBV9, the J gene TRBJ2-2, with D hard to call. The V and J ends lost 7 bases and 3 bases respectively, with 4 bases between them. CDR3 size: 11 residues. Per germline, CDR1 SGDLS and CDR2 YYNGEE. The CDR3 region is CASGDTGELFF. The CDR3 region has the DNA TGTGCCAGCGGCGACACCGGGGAGCTGTTTTTT.